These T cell receptor beta chains were read from a single sample in a study of T-cell reconstitution after alpha-beta-depleted transplantation in children. From the PCR reads, TCRdb called clonotypes with MiXCR, one entry per CDR3 protein. This sample has approximately 520,000 distinct CDR3 sequences, with less than 35% found just once. The sample consisted of PBMCs from the stem cell graft donor, taken from the stem cell graft. These receptor sequences come from a human donor who donated a stem cell graft to a child with aplastic anemia. The conserved cysteine and the conserved F or W are not part of the CDR3 here. D genes are given only for firm matches.

>TRBV28|TRBJ2-5|TRBD2
ASSLYPRPSSPGRKTQY
>TRBV6-2/TRBV6-3|TRBJ2-1|TRBD2
ASSYYGRANNEQF
>TRBV20-1|TRBJ1-1|TRBD1
SAREQGANTEAF
>TRBV30|TRBJ2-4|NA
AWRDTAGPLAKNIQY
>TRBV6-1|TRBJ2-7|NA
ASSHLTGLSPEQY
>TRBV29-1|TRBJ1-5|NA
SVDLQGLSNQPQH
>TRBV28|TRBJ1-1|NA
ASSSGHRTEAF
>TRBV5-4|TRBJ1-2|TRBD1
ASSLSGQGIDYGYT
>TRBV4-3|TRBJ1-1|NA
ASSQDAVGRGGAWAF
>TRBV19|TRBJ2-5|TRBD1
ASSRLFGTEETQY
>TRBV5-6|TRBJ2-1|NA
ASSPERPAHNEQF
>TRBV12-3/TRBV12-4|TRBJ2-2|TRBD1
ASRPTTGGGGELF
>TRBV28|TRBJ1-3|TRBD1
ASSLPQGRGNTIY
>TRBV19|TRBJ2-5|NA
ASSTTSGTIQETQY
>TRBV25-1|TRBJ2-2|NA
ASSGGGRGDTGELF
>TRBV7-2|TRBJ1-1|NA
ASSSTSWGPYEAF
>TRBV27|TRBJ2-2|NA
ASWGEDSGELF
>TRBV12-3/TRBV12-4|TRBJ1-5|NA
ASSLAWRNQPQH
>TRBV6-1|TRBJ2-3|NA
ASRASLVSDTQY
>TRBV28|TRBJ1-2|TRBD1
ASSLQPGTGIYGYT
>TRBV27|TRBJ2-1|TRBD2
ASTGGTSGGNEQF
>TRBV5-1|TRBJ2-5|TRBD2
ASPLMGLAGAGETQY
>TRBV11-1|TRBJ2-6|NA
ASSSETGTLLGANVLT
>TRBV25-1|TRBJ1-1|NA
ASRDTPRGTEAF
>TRBV19|TRBJ2-5|TRBD2
ASSTRTSGRRETQY
>TRBV29-1|TRBJ1-1|NA
SVGWRGNTEAF
>TRBV7-2|TRBJ1-2|NA
ASSADSLNYGYT
>TRBV12-3/TRBV12-4|TRBJ1-2|NA
ASSLDSGPAAHGYT
>TRBV20-1|TRBJ1-1|NA
SARDPQGAFRANTEAF
>TRBV29-1|TRBJ2-3|NA
SVDGAGSTDTQY
>TRBV9|TRBJ2-7|TRBD2
ASSFSGSSHEQY
>TRBV7-9|TRBJ2-7|TRBD1
ASSSPGQGSHEQY
>TRBV5-1|TRBJ2-3|TRBD1
ASSSRQGASTDTQY
>TRBV18|TRBJ2-7|NA
ASSRKGLDEQY
>TRBV5-6|TRBJ2-1|TRBD2
ASSFRASGPFENNEQF
>TRBV20-1|TRBJ2-4|NA
SARDPAKNIQY
>TRBV2|TRBJ1-5|NA
ASSFWGRDDQPQH
>TRBV13|TRBJ2-1|TRBD2
ASSLGSGDYNEQF
>TRBV24-1|TRBJ2-2|TRBD2
ATSDYGRDGTGELF
>TRBV6-5|TRBJ1-5|TRBD1
ASQLRTGYNQPQH
>TRBV7-9|TRBJ1-1|NA
ASSPRSAGTNTEAF
>TRBV4-1|TRBJ1-1|TRBD1
ASSQDQGVGAF
>TRBV7-8|TRBJ2-1|TRBD2
ASSHRGTSGDEQF
>TRBV12-3/TRBV12-4|TRBJ2-1|TRBD2
ASSFGGIGGSSYNEQF
>TRBV25-1|TRBJ2-3|NA
ASSGADTQY
>TRBV24-1|TRBJ1-1|NA
ATSDGALGTEAF
>TRBV18|TRBJ1-1|NA
ASSPSIQNTEAF
>TRBV7-8|TRBJ1-6|NA
ASSLVGRVSGSPLH
>TRBV27|TRBJ2-1|NA
ASRAGGAPYNEQF
>TRBV19|TRBJ1-2|NA
ASSISESGVYGYT
>TRBV20-1|TRBJ2-6|NA
SAQQQGIWGSGANVLT
>TRBV28|TRBJ2-2|NA
ASSFLGQHTGELF
>TRBV6-5|TRBJ2-5|NA
ASSFRRRETQY
>TRBV6-6|TRBJ2-7|NA
ASSGSSYEQY
>TRBV29-1|TRBJ2-7|NA
SVDISSGTRRY